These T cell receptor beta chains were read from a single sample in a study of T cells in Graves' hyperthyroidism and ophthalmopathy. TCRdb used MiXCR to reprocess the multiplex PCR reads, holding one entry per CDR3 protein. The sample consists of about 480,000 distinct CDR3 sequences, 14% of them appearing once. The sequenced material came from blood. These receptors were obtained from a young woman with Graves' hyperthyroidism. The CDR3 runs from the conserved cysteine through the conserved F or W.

CDR3: CASSLDYNRGKAFF
J: TRBJ1-1
V: TRBV7-2

CDR3: CASGPDRPQYF
J: TRBJ2-7
V: TRBV12-5

CDR3: CASSWDTTPPRTDTQYF
J: TRBJ2-3
V: TRBV13

CDR3: CASKGQPNYGYTF
J: TRBJ1-2
V: TRBV19

CDR3: CASSTTRGRAYNEQFF
J: TRBJ2-1
V: TRBV9

CDR3: CAWTPFREKLFF
J: TRBJ1-4
V: TRBV30

CDR3: CASRMRQGVNYGYTF
J: TRBJ1-2
V: TRBV5-6

CDR3: CASSPPNRQGNNEQFF
J: TRBJ2-1
V: TRBV12-3/TRBV12-4

CDR3: CASSQEARNGDEQFF
J: TRBJ2-1
V: TRBV4-2

CDR3: CATSDPGLGGSSYNEQFF
J: TRBJ2-1
V: TRBV24-1

CDR3: CASSYPTISRNIQYF
J: TRBJ2-4
V: TRBV28

CDR3: CATSRDPYRGQGNQPQHF
J: TRBJ1-5
V: TRBV15

CDR3: CASSDGPGRSNQPQHF
J: TRBJ1-5
V: TRBV12-3/TRBV12-4

CDR3: CASSKEGAGANVLTF
J: TRBJ2-6
V: TRBV27

CDR3: CSVRPGETQYF
J: TRBJ2-5
V: TRBV29-1

CDR3: CASSPSLTYEQYF
J: TRBJ2-7
V: TRBV14